This T cell receptor beta chain was retrieved from a study of regulatory T cells in long-lasting Graves disease. Overall study findings and caveats: When disease was persistent, TRBV28, TRBJ1-2 and TRBJ2-5 were the favored segments.

The V and J ends lost 4 bases and 2 bases respectively, with 12 bases between them. Per the germline V gene, CDR1 is MNHNS and CDR2 is SASEGT. The CDR3 loop spans 15 amino acids. As regards this clonotype: The antigen remains unidentified.

Time point defined: newly diagnosed GD, antithyroid drugs for less than 3 months. There was RNA extracted from PBMCs, and the TCR library was made from it. Both iRepertoire HTBI primers and Arm-PCR of CDR3 regions were used to build the TCR beta libraries. TCRdb analysed the multiplex PCR reads with MiXCR anew, one entry per CDR3 protein. The table lists 400,000 to 500,000 distinct CDR3 sequences, about 17% of them singletons. The same sample was also studied in work on T cells in Graves' hyperthyroidism and ophthalmopathy. That paper states: Researchers ran a first-round RT-PCR on the TCR CDR3 using the HTBI primer set. Most thyroid clonotypes with frequency above 0.001 were detected in blood.

The sample was peripheral blood mononuclear cells (PBMCs), taken at new diagnosis, from a patient treated with antithyroid drugs. V and J are TRBV6-1 and TRBJ1-5, with a tentative D call TRBD1 (6 bases). This TCR came from a woman aged 18-30 years with Graves disease. Here the CDR3 DNA reads TGTGCCAGCAGTGGGACTGGGGGCGGCAATCAGCCCCAGCATTTT. Protein: CASSGTGGGNQPQHF.